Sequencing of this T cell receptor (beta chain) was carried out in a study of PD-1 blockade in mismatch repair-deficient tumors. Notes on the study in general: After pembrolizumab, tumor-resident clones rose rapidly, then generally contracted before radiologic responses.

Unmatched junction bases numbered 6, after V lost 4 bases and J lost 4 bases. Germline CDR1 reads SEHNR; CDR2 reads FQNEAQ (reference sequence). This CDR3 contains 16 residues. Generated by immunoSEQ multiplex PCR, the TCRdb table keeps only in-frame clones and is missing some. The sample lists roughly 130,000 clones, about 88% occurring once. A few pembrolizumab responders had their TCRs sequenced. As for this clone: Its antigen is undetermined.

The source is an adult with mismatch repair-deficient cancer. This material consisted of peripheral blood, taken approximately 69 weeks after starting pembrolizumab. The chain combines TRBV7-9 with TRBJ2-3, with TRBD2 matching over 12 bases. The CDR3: CASSSRLAGESDTQYF. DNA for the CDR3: TGTGCCAGCAGCTCCCGACTAGCGGGAGAGTCAGATACGCAGTATTTT.